The 7 T cell receptor beta chains listed next were all sequenced from one sample in a study of blood T cell repertoires in COVID-19. TCRdb keeps only in-frame clones here, not all; method: immunoSEQ multiplex PCR. This sample has about 400,000 clones, with about 89% found just once. Sequenced sample: PBMCs or T cells enriched from blood (not recorded which). The receptors were gathered from a man aged 35 to 55 in a cohort exposed to, infected with or recovered from COVID-19 (not recorded which).

The V gene is TRBV5-1, the J gene TRBJ2-7; 12 nucleotides align to TRBD1. J gave up 4 bases and V 4 bases, and 9 bases lay outside the gene matches. This CDR3 region has 16 residues. Germline CDR1 SGHRS, CDR2 YFSETQ. The CDR3 sequence: CASSTSPGQGAYEQYF. CDR3 DNA sequence: TGCGCCAGCAGCACAAGTCCGGGACAGGGGGCTTACGAGCAGTACTTC. Looking up the rest from reference TRBV5-1 and TRBJ2-7 gives the full variable domain: KAGVTQTPRYLIKTRGQQVTLSCSPISGHRSVSWYQQTPGQGLQFLFEYFSETQRNKGNFPGRFSGRQFSNSRSEMNVSTLELGDSALYLCASSTSPGQGAYEQYFGPGTRLTVT.

The gene calls are TRBV27 and TRBJ1-1, with a weak D call TRBD1 (5 bases). CDR3 size: 13 residues. Trimming removed 6 bases at V and 7 bases at J, with 15 bases between. CDR1 and CDR2 from the germline V gene are MNHEY and SMNVEV (reference sequence). The CDR3 loop is CASRQGATVEAFF. In nucleotides, the CDR3 is TGTGCCAGCAGGCAAGGGGCTACCGTTGAAGCTTTCTTT.

The chain joins TRBV18 to TRBJ2-1, with D unresolved. Trimming pared 0 bases from V and 10 bases from J, leaving 10 bases between. The CDR3 has 13 residues. Germline assignment: CDR1 KGHSH and CDR2 LQKENI. For the CDR3, the DNA is TGTGCCAGCTCACCACCGTCCCTCCTGGAGCAGTTCTTC. Translated: CASSPPSLLEQFF.

V and J are TRBV5-4 and TRBJ2-7; 12 bases are shared with TRBD2. The V gene end was trimmed by 2 bases and the J gene end by 2 bases; junction bases not matched to a gene: 2. The CDR3 extends over 15 amino acids. From germline, CDR1 is SGHNT and CDR2 YYREEE (reference sequence). The CDR3: CASSLLAGGPYEQYF. The CDR3, as DNA: TGTGCCAGCAGCTTACTAGCGGGAGGCCCCTACGAGCAGTACTTC. Together with reference TRBV5-4 and TRBJ2-7, the CDR3 gives the full variable domain: ETGVTQSPTHLIKTRGQQVTLRCSSQSGHNTVSWYQQALGQGPQFIFQYYREEENGRGNFPPRFSGLQFPNYSSELNVNALELDDSALYLCASSLLAGGPYEQYFGPGTRLTVT.

This chain joins TRBV6-2 or TRBV6-3 and TRBJ2-1; 8 positions match TRBD2. This CDR3 has 16 amino acids. CDR1 and CDR2 from the germline V gene are MNHEY and SVGEGT. J lost 7 bases, V lost 5 bases, and 13 bases had no gene match. CDR3 DNA: TGTGCCAGCAGTAACGGGGGACTAGGTGTGCGGAATGAGCAGTTCTTC. Its translation is CASSNGGLGVRNEQFF.

The CDR3 loop reads CASSRRRTDTQYF. In DNA form, the CDR3 reads TGTGCCAGCAGCCGTAGGAGGACAGATACGCAGTATTTT. The chain links TRBV7-3 to TRBJ2-3; TRBD2 is a possible D gene (5 bases). Germline loops: CDR1 SGHTA, CDR2 FQGTGA. V shed 5 bases and J shed 3 bases, with 9 bases lying between them. The CDR3 consists of 13 residues.

This chain joins TRBV6-2 or TRBV6-3 and TRBJ1-5, with 8 nucleotides matching TRBD1. The CDR3 covers 18 residues. The germline gives CDR1 MNHEY, CDR2 SVGEGT. V trimming: 4 bases; J trimming: 2 bases; junction bases outside the gene matches: 13. CDR3 DNA sequence: TGTGCCAGCAGTTCTTCCACCGTCAGGGGGCAGGGCAATCAGCCCCAGCATTTT. Translating gives CASSSSTVRGQGNQPQHF.